This T cell receptor beta chain is from a study of CXCR3-negative and CXCR3-positive naive CD8 T cells. General study points: Much lower diversity was found in memory CD8+ cells, while both naive subsets had comparably high diversity. Higher TRB CDR3 hydrophobicity marked CXCR3-positive naive cells relative to CXCR3-negative naive cells.

The CDR3 consists of 14 residues. Germline V CDR1 and CDR2: MNHEY, SVGAGI. Carrying UMI labels, the TRB cDNA libraries were prepared through 5' RACE. No DNA is given; TCRdb re-called the 5' RACE reads and lists each CDR3 protein once. This sample's table reports some 120,000 distinct CDR3 sequences. Sorting was done in triplicate for each CD8+ T cell subset (about 330,000 cells each). Concerning this clonotype itself: Its antigen remains unidentified.

The J gene is TRBJ2-7, the V gene TRBV6-5; the TRBD1 assignment by TCRdb is unverifiable without DNA. The receptor was derived from a human donor in good health. Some clones in this sample may be carry-over from other donors' samples. The sample consisted of naive CXCR3+ CD8+ T cells from blood. Subset described: CD45RO-CCR7+CD27+CD95- naive CD8+ T cells expressing CXCR3 (TNR3+). The CDR3 loop reads CASRPTGEEPEQYF.